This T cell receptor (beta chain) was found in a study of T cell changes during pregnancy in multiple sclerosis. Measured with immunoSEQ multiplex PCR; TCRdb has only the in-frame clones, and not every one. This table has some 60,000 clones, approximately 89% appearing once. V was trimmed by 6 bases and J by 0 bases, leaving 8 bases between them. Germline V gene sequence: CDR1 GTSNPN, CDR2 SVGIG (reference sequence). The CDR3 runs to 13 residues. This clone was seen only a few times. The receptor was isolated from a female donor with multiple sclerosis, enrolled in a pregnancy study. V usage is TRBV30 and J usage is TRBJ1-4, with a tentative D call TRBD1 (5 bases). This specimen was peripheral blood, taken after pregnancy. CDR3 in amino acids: CACSGTTNEKLFF. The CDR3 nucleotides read TGTGCCTGTTCAGGGACAACTAATGAAAAACTGTTTTTT.